This TCR beta chain was sequenced for a study of CD8+ T cells in alopecia areata. Overall study: Tofacitinib administration to treated patients was oral, at 5 to 10 mg twice daily.

Extraction and reverse transcription of RNA yielded cDNA as the sequencing template. This table comes from immunoSEQ multiplex PCR, and its TCRdb copy is limited to in-frame clones, with some not included. The sample has about 140,000 clones, around 58% seen once. As part of sample collection, lesional scalp punch biopsies and peripheral blood were taken from alopecia areata patients. A FACSAria was used to sort CD4+ and CD8+ T cells. These cells came from PBMCs. The CDR3 has 15 amino acids. The germline CDR1 and CDR2 sequences are MNHNY and SVGAGI (reference sequence). V gave up 7 bases and J gave up 2 bases, with 17 bases separating them.

The clonotype comes from a human donor with alopecia areata. Here the sequenced sample was CD4+ T cells sorted from blood, taken at week 0. V gene TRBV6-6 combines with J gene TRBJ1-1, with a tentative D call TRBD1 (6 bases). Written as DNA, the CDR3 is TGTGCCAGCACCAGGAGGGGGGGGCACAACACTGAAGCTTTCTTT. Residues: CASTRRGGHNTEAFF.